Listed below are T cell receptor beta chains from one sample, sequenced in a study of regulatory T cells in long-lasting Graves disease. TCRdb ran MiXCR on the multiplex PCR reads and lists one entry per CDR3 protein. The data show hundreds of thousands of distinct CDR3 sequences, with 15% to 18% seen just once and approximately 22% held by the top ten. Sequences were derived from peripheral blood mononuclear cells (PBMCs), sampled at new diagnosis, from a patient treated with antithyroid drugs. These receptors were collected from a female donor with Graves disease. Each CDR3 is given with its conserved first and last residue. The D gene is left open where the match is weak. Clone size is not always given. Where it is, it says once, few, many or a class for expanded clones.

cdr3_length: 14; d_call: NA; j_call: TRBJ2-7; v_call: TRBV28; clone_size: few; cdr3_nt: TGTGCCAGCAGTTTCGGGCTAGAAGTCTACGAGCAGTACTTC; cdr3_aa: CASSFGLEVYEQYF
cdr3_length: 14; d_call: NA; j_call: TRBJ2-1; v_call: TRBV5-1; clone_size: many; cdr3_nt: TGCGCCAGCAGGGATAGCGGCACCTACAATGAGCAGTTCTTC; cdr3_aa: CASRDSGTYNEQFF
cdr3_length: 13; d_call: NA; j_call: TRBJ1-5; v_call: TRBV9; clone_size: many; cdr3_nt: TGTGCCAGCAGCGTGAGGGAAGATCAGCCCCAGCATTTT; cdr3_aa: CASSVREDQPQHF
cdr3_length: 16; d_call: NA; j_call: TRBJ2-3; v_call: TRBV2; clone_size: many; cdr3_nt: TGTGCCAGCAGGAGGCGCGGGCAGGCCAGCACAGATACGCAGTATTTT; cdr3_aa: CASRRRGQASTDTQYF
cdr3_length: 18; d_call: TRBD1; j_call: TRBJ2-1; v_call: TRBV11-2; clone_size: many; cdr3_nt: TGTGCCAGCAGCTCACCGGGACAGGGTCCCCCGGTCCGCAATGAGCAGTTCTTC; cdr3_aa: CASSSPGQGPPVRNEQFF
cdr3_length: 12; d_call: NA; j_call: TRBJ2-7; v_call: TRBV12-3/TRBV12-4; clone_size: many; cdr3_nt: TGTGCCAGCAGTCGCGAGAGTTACGAGCAGTACTTC; cdr3_aa: CASSRESYEQYF
cdr3_length: 14; d_call: TRBD1; j_call: TRBJ2-7; v_call: TRBV18; clone_size: many; cdr3_nt: TGTGCCAGCTCACCGGGACAGTCAACCTACGAGCAGTACTTC; cdr3_aa: CASSPGQSTYEQYF
cdr3_length: 13; d_call: NA; j_call: TRBJ2-7; v_call: TRBV11-2; clone_size: many; cdr3_nt: TGTGCCAGCAGCTTATCAGGGCGCTACGAGCAGTACTTC; cdr3_aa: CASSLSGRYEQYF
cdr3_length: 14; d_call: TRBD1; j_call: TRBJ1-2; v_call: TRBV9; clone_size: many; cdr3_nt: TGTGCCAGCGCGGGGGACAGTTTTAAATATGGCTACACCTTC; cdr3_aa: CASAGDSFKYGYTF
cdr3_length: 16; d_call: NA; j_call: TRBJ1-1; v_call: TRBV27; clone_size: many; cdr3_nt: TGTGCCAGCAGTCCGCACGCAGGACGAGCGAACACTGAAGCTTTCTTT; cdr3_aa: CASSPHAGRANTEAFF
cdr3_length: 15; d_call: NA; j_call: TRBJ1-2; v_call: TRBV7-9; clone_size: many; cdr3_nt: TGTGCCAGCAGCTTAGTCGGGCGGGCTAACTATGGCTACACCTTC; cdr3_aa: CASSLVGRANYGYTF
cdr3_length: 14; d_call: NA; j_call: TRBJ2-4; v_call: TRBV5-6; clone_size: few; cdr3_nt: TGTGCCAGCAGCTTGGCCGGGTTATCCAACATTCAGTACTTC; cdr3_aa: CASSLAGLSNIQYF
cdr3_length: 13; d_call: NA; j_call: TRBJ2-1; v_call: TRBV6-2/TRBV6-3; clone_size: many; cdr3_nt: TGTGCCAGCACTGAGTCAGGGAACAATGAGCAGTTCTTC; cdr3_aa: CASTESGNNEQFF
cdr3_length: 11; d_call: NA; j_call: TRBJ2-5; v_call: TRBV2; clone_size: many; cdr3_nt: TGTGCCACGAGGACAGAGAAGACCCAGTACTTC; cdr3_aa: CATRTEKTQYF
cdr3_length: 11; d_call: NA; j_call: TRBJ2-3; v_call: TRBV30; clone_size: many; cdr3_nt: TGTGCCTGGAAGGACCCAGATACGCAGTATTTT; cdr3_aa: CAWKDPDTQYF
cdr3_length: 15; d_call: NA; j_call: TRBJ2-1; v_call: TRBV7-3; clone_size: many; cdr3_nt: TGTGCCAGCAGCTTAAGGGAGGACAAATACAATGAGCAGTTCTTC; cdr3_aa: CASSLREDKYNEQFF
cdr3_length: 15; d_call: NA; j_call: TRBJ1-5; v_call: TRBV4-1; clone_size: NA; cdr3_nt: TGCGCCAGCAGCCAAGGAGATCAGGGGAATCAGCCCCAGCATTTT; cdr3_aa: CASSQGDQGNQPQHF
cdr3_length: 18; d_call: NA; j_call: TRBJ2-7; v_call: TRBV4-3; clone_size: NA; cdr3_nt: TGCGCCAGCAGCCAAGATAGGCAGGGTTTGAAGGACTCCTACGAGCAGTACTTC; cdr3_aa: CASSQDRQGLKDSYEQYF
cdr3_length: 16; d_call: NA; j_call: TRBJ2-7; v_call: TRBV6-1; clone_size: few; cdr3_nt: TGTGCCAGCAGAACCTCCAGAGCGTACAGCTCCTACGAGCAGTGCTTC; cdr3_aa: CASRTSRAYSSYEQCF
cdr3_length: 15; d_call: NA; j_call: TRBJ1-5; v_call: TRBV3-1; clone_size: many; cdr3_nt: TGTGCCAGCAGCCAAGATCCCGGGGCTGATCAGCCCCAGCATTTT; cdr3_aa: CASSQDPGADQPQHF
cdr3_length: 16; d_call: NA; j_call: TRBJ2-1; v_call: TRBV4-1; clone_size: NA; cdr3_nt: TGCGCCAGCCAAGATCCGCTTGGCTTATCCTACAATGAGCAGTTCTTC; cdr3_aa: CASQDPLGLSYNEQFF
cdr3_length: 15; d_call: NA; j_call: TRBJ1-1; v_call: TRBV27; clone_size: many; cdr3_nt: TGTGCCAGCAGTTGGGGCGGGATCATGAACACTGAAGCTTTCTTT; cdr3_aa: CASSWGGIMNTEAFF
cdr3_length: 15; d_call: NA; j_call: TRBJ1-2; v_call: TRBV10-2; clone_size: NA; cdr3_nt: TGCGCCAGCAGTGAGCCGAGGCAGGGCCTCTATGGCTACACCTTC; cdr3_aa: CASSEPRQGLYGYTF
cdr3_length: 13; d_call: TRBD1; j_call: TRBJ1-1; v_call: TRBV24-1; clone_size: many; cdr3_nt: TGTGCCATCAGGGACAGACAGAACACTGAAGCTTTCTTT; cdr3_aa: CAIRDRQNTEAFF
cdr3_length: 13; d_call: NA; j_call: TRBJ1-1; v_call: TRBV2; clone_size: many; cdr3_nt: TGTGCCAGCAAGGGAAATGAGGGGGCTGAAGCTTTCTTT; cdr3_aa: CASKGNEGAEAFF
cdr3_length: 13; d_call: TRBD1; j_call: TRBJ2-7; v_call: TRBV27; clone_size: many; cdr3_nt: TGTGCCAGCAGTCTCCGGACAGGCTACGAGCAGTACTTC; cdr3_aa: CASSLRTGYEQYF
cdr3_length: 14; d_call: NA; j_call: TRBJ2-1; v_call: TRBV11-2; clone_size: few; cdr3_nt: TGTGCCAGCAGCCGCTCGGGGGCCTACAATGAGCAGTTCTTC; cdr3_aa: CASSRSGAYNEQFF
cdr3_length: 14; d_call: TRBD2; j_call: TRBJ2-7; v_call: TRBV12-3/TRBV12-4; clone_size: many; cdr3_nt: TGTGCCAGCTCCTTAGCGGGAGATCCCCACGAGCAGTACTTC; cdr3_aa: CASSLAGDPHEQYF
cdr3_length: 12; d_call: TRBD1; j_call: TRBJ1-2; v_call: TRBV5-1; clone_size: many; cdr3_nt: TGCGCCAGCAGCTATCAGGGGGATGGCTACACCTTC; cdr3_aa: CASSYQGDGYTF
cdr3_length: 15; d_call: NA; j_call: TRBJ2-4; v_call: TRBV6-2/TRBV6-3; clone_size: NA; cdr3_nt: TGTGCCAGCAGTTACTTCCGCGGGTCCAAAAACATTCAGTACTTC; cdr3_aa: CASSYFRGSKNIQYF
cdr3_length: 14; d_call: NA; j_call: TRBJ2-5; v_call: TRBV27; clone_size: many; cdr3_nt: TGTGCCAGCACCCCCAGCCGGTACCAAGAGACCCAGTACTTC; cdr3_aa: CASTPSRYQETQYF
cdr3_length: 13; d_call: NA; j_call: TRBJ2-1; v_call: TRBV27; clone_size: many; cdr3_nt: TGTGCCAGCAGCCTCACAGGAGATTATGAGCAGTTCTTC; cdr3_aa: CASSLTGDYEQFF
cdr3_length: 18; d_call: NA; j_call: TRBJ1-1; v_call: TRBV5-1; clone_size: many; cdr3_nt: TGCGCCAGCAGCTTTCAGACGGACGCGAGCTTAGTGAACACTGAAGCTTTCTTT; cdr3_aa: CASSFQTDASLVNTEAFF
cdr3_length: 13; d_call: NA; j_call: TRBJ2-5; v_call: TRBV5-1; clone_size: many; cdr3_nt: TGCGCCAGCAGCTTGGACCTTAGAGAGACCCAGTACTTC; cdr3_aa: CASSLDLRETQYF
cdr3_length: 15; d_call: TRBD1; j_call: TRBJ2-7; v_call: TRBV28; clone_size: many; cdr3_nt: TGTGCCAGCAGTTTATTGGGACAGGTCACCTACGAGCAGTACTTC; cdr3_aa: CASSLLGQVTYEQYF
cdr3_length: 20; d_call: TRBD2; j_call: TRBJ2-3; v_call: TRBV12-3/TRBV12-4; clone_size: NA; cdr3_nt: TGTGCCAGCAGTTCCCGGACTAGCGGGAGCTACACCGGGAGCACAGATACGCAGTACTTT; cdr3_aa: CASSSRTSGSYTGSTDTQYF
cdr3_length: 15; d_call: NA; j_call: TRBJ2-3; v_call: TRBV7-3; clone_size: many; cdr3_nt: TGTGCCAGCAGCCTCCAAGGGGGGGAGGCAGATACGCAGTATTTT; cdr3_aa: CASSLQGGEADTQYF
cdr3_length: 14; d_call: NA; j_call: TRBJ2-1; v_call: TRBV7-2; clone_size: many; cdr3_nt: TGTGCCAGCAGCTTAGCTCTCGGAGACAATGAGCAGTTCTTC; cdr3_aa: CASSLALGDNEQFF
cdr3_length: 15; d_call: TRBD1; j_call: TRBJ1-2; v_call: TRBV6-1; clone_size: many; cdr3_nt: TGTGCCAGCAGTGAAGACAGGGGGCGTCCCTATGGCTACACCTTC; cdr3_aa: CASSEDRGRPYGYTF